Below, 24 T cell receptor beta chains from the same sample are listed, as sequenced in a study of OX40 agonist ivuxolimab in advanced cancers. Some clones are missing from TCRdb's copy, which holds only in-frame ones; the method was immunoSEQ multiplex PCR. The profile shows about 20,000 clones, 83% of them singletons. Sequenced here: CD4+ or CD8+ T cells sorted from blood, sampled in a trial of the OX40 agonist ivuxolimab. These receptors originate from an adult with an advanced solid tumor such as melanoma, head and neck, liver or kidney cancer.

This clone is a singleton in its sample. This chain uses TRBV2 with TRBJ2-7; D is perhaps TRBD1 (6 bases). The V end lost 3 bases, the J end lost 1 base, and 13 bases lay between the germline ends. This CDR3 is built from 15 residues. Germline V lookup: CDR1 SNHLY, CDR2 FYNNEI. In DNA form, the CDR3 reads TGTGCCAGCAGTGAGGTACAGGGAATTTCCTACGAGCAGTACTTC. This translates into CASSEVQGISYEQYF.

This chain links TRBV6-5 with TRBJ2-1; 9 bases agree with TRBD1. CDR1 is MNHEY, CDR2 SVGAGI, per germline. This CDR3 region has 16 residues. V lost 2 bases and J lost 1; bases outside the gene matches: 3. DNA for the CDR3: TGTGCCAGCAGTTACACAGGGGGCTCATCCTACAATGAGCAGTTCTTC. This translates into CASSYTGGSSYNEQFF.

CDR3: CATSRDQSQGGEKLFF. The CDR3 DNA sequence: TGTGCCACCAGCAGAGATCAGTCACAGGGTGGTGAAAAACTGTTTTTT. The chain couples TRBV15 to TRBJ1-4, with D possibly matching TRBD1 (6 bases). In germline, CDR1 is LNHNV, CDR2 YYDKDF (reference sequence). V was pared by 0 bases and J by 7 bases, with 15 bases between. The CDR3 totals 16 residues.

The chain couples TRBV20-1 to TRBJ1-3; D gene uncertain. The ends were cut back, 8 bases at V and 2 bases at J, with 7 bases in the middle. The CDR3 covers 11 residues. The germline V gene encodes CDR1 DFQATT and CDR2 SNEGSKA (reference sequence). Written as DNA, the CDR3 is TGCAGTCACGATACTGGAAACACCATATATTTT. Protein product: CSHDTGNTIYF.

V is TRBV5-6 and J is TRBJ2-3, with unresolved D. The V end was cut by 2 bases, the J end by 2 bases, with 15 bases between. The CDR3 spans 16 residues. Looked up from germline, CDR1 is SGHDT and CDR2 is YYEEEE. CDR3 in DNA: TGTGCCAGCAGCTTAATGCGACTCACAGACACAGATACGCAGTATTTT. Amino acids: CASSLMRLTDTDTQYF.

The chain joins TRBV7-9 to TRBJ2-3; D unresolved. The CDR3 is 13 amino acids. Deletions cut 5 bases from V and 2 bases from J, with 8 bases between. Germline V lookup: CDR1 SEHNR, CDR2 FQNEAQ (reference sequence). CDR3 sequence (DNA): TGTGCCAGCAGCGAGGCATTCACAGATACGCAGTATTTT. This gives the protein CASSEAFTDTQYF. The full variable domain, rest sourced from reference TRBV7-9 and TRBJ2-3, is DTGVSQNPRHKITKRGQNVTFRCDPISEHNRLYWYRQTLGQGPEFLTYFQNEAQLEKSRLLSDRFSAERPKGSFSTLEIQRTEQGDSAMYLCASSEAFTDTQYFGPGTRLTVL.

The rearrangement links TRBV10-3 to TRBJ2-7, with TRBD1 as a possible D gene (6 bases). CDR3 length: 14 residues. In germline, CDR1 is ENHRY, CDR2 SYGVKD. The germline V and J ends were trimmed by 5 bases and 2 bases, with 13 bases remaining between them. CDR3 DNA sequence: TGTGCCATCAGTCCCTGGGACACTACCTACGAGCAGTACTTC. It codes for CAISPWDTTYEQYF.

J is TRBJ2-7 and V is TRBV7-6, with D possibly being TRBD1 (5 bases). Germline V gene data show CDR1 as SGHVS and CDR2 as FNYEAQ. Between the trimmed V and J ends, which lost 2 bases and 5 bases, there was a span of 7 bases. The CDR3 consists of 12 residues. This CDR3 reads CASSLRGNEQYF. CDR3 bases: TGTGCCAGCAGCTTAAGGGGAAACGAGCAGTACTTC. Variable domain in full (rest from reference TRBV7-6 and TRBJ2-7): GAGVSQSPRYKVTKRGQDVALRCDPISGHVSLYWYRQALGQGPEFLTYFNYEAQQDKSGLPNDRFSAERPEGSISTLTIQRTEQRDSAMYRCASSLRGNEQYFGPGTRLTVT.

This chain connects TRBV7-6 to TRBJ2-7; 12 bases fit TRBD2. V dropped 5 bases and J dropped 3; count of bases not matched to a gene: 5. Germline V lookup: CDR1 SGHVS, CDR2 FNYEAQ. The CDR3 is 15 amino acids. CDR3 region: CASSPASGRVYEQYF. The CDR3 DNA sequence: TGTGCCAGCAGCCCCGCTAGCGGGAGGGTCTACGAGCAGTACTTC.

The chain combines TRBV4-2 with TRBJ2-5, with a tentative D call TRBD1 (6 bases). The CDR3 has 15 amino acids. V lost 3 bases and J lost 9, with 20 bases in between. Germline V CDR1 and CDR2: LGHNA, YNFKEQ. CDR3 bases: TGTGCCAGCAGCCACCTCGGGGACACCGCTCGGGCCCAGTACTTC. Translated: CASSHLGDTARAQYF.

The CDR3 region is CASSLGGKERQYF. The CDR3 DNA reads as TGTGCCAGCAGCTTGGGGGGGAAAGAGCGGCAGTACTTC. This rearrangement joins TRBV5-6 to TRBJ2-7; D tentatively reads TRBD1 or TRBD2 (5 bases each). Germline CDR1 is SGHDT and CDR2 is YYEEEE. The CDR3 sequence is 13 residues long. The germline V and J ends were trimmed by 0 bases and 9 bases, with 13 bases remaining between them.

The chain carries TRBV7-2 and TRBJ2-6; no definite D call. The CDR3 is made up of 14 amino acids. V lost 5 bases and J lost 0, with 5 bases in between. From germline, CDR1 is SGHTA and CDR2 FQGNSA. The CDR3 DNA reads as TGTGCCAGCAGCCCGGTCTCTGGGGCCAACGTCCTGACTTTC. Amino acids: CASSPVSGANVLTF.

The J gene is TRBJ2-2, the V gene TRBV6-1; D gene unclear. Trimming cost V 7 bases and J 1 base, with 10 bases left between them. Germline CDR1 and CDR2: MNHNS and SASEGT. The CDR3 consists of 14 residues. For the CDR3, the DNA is TGTGCCAGCACCCGCGCGGTGAACACCGGGGAGCTGTTTTTT. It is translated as CASTRAVNTGELFF.

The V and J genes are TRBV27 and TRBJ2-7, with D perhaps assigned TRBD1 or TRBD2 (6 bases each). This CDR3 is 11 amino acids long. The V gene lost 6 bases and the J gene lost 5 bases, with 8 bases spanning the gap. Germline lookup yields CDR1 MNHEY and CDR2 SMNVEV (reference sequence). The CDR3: CASRGGHEQYF. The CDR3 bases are TGTGCCAGCAGGGGGGGCCACGAGCAGTACTTC.

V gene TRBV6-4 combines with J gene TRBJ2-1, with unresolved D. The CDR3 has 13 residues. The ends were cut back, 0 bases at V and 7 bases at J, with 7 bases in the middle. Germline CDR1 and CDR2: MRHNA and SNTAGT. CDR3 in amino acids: CASSDSNGNEQFF. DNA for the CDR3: TGTGCCAGCAGTGACTCGAATGGGAATGAGCAGTTCTTC.

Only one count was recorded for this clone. This chain's CDR3 is CASSLFLVAFF. The DNA of the CDR3 is TGTGCCAGCAGCTTATTTTTAGTAGCTTTCTTT. The genes are TRBV7-9 and TRBJ1-1; D gene ambiguous. This CDR3 is 11 amino acids long. Germline V CDR1 and CDR2: SEHNR, FQNEAQ (reference sequence). V was clipped by 2 bases and J by 10 bases, with 8 bases between them.

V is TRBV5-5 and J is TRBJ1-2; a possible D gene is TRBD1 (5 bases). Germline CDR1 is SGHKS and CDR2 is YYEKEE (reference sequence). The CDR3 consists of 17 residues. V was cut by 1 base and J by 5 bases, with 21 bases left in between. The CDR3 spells CASSLFPNPGREYGYTF. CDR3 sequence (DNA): TGTGCCAGCAGCTTGTTCCCGAACCCGGGCAGGGAATATGGCTACACCTTC.

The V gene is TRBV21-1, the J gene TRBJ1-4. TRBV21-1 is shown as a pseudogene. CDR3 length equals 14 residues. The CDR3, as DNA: TGTGCCAGGTGGGAGGGTGCAACTAATGAAAAACTGTTTTTT. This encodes CARWEGATNEKLFF.

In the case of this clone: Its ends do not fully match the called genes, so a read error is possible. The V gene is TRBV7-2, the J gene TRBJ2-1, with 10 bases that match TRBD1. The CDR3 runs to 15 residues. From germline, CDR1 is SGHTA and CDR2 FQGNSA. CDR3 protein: CASTLRRQGADEQFF. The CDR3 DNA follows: TGTGCCAGCACCTTAAGGAGACAGGGGGCCGATGAGCAGTTCTTC. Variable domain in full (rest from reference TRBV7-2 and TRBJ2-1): GAGVSQSPSNKVTEKGKDVELRCDPISGHTALYWYRQSLGQGLEFLIYFQGNSAPDKSGLPSDRFSAERTGGSVSTLTIQRTQQEDSAVYLCASTLRRQGADEQFFGPGTRLTVL.

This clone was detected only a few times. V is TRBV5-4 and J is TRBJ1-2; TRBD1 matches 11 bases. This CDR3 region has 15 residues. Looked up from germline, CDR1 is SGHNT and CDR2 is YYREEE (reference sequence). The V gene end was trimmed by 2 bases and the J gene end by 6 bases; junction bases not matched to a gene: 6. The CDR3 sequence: CASSLRGQGADGYTF. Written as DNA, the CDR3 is TGTGCCAGCAGCTTACGAGGACAGGGGGCTGATGGCTACACCTTC.

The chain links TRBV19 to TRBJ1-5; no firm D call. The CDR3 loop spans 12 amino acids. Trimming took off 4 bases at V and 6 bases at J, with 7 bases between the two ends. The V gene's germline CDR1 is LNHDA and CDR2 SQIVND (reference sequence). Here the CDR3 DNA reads TGTGCCAGTAGTAATCTAATTCAGCCCCAGCATTTT. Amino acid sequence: CASSNLIQPQHF.

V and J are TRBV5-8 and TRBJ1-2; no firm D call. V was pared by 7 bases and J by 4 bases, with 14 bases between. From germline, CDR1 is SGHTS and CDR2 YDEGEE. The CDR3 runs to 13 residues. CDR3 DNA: TGTGCCAGCTGGACGAATAGAGCCTATGGCTACACCTTC. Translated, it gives CASWTNRAYGYTF. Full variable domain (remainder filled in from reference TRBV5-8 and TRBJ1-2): EAGVTQSPTHLIKTRGQQATLRCSPISGHTSVYWYQQALGLGLQFLLWYDEGEERNRGNFPPRFSGRQFPNYSSELNVNALELEDSALYLCASWTNRAYGYTFGSGTRLTVV.

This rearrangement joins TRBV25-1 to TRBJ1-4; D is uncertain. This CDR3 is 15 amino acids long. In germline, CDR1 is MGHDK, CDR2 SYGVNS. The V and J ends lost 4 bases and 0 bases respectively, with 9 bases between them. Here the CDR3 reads CASSVAGSTNEKLFF. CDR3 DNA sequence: TGTGCCAGCAGTGTTGCGGGGTCAACTAATGAAAAACTGTTTTTT. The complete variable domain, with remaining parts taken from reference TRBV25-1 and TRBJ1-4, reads EADIYQTPRYLVIGTGKKITLECSQTMGHDKMYWYQQDPGMELHLIHYSYGVNSTEKGDLSSESTVSRIRTEHFPLTLESARPSHTSQYLCASSVAGSTNEKLFFGSGTQLSVL.

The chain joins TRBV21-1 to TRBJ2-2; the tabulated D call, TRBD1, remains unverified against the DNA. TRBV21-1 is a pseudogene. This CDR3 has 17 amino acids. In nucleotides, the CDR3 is TGTGCCAGCAGCAAAGCGCGAGGGACAGCGAACACCGGGGAGCTGTTTTTT. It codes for CASSKARGTANTGELFF.